The 21 T cell receptor beta chains presented below share a single source sample, sequenced in a study of shared clonotypes between healthy human individuals (dated by TCRdb to 2020 to 2021). The library came from the immunoSEQ multiplex PCR assay. In its TCRdb copy, this immuneACCESS table keeps in-frame sequences only and misses some clones. Where compared with another copy, unresolved V genes explain less than half of these, and the others have no known cause. The sample includes around 2,000,000 clones, with 85% to 95% observed a single time. Under 0.15% of the sample is in the top ten clones. The sample comprised naive CD4+ T cells sorted from blood. The cell subset or site label corresponds to: CD45RA+ positively selected. The receptors here all came from a man aged 18 to 29 in good health.

A remark on this clone: The same CDR3 also results from other DNA sequences found in this sample. This chain links TRBV7-6 with TRBJ2-3; D is ambiguous. This CDR3 is 12 amino acids long. Trimming took off 0 bases at V and 3 bases at J, with 1 base between the two ends. Per the germline V gene, CDR1 is SGHVS and CDR2 is FNYEAQ. CDR3 DNA sequence: TGTGCCAGCAGCTTAGCTACAGATACGCAGTATTTT. Protein: CASSLATDTQYF. The full variable domain, with the rest looked up from reference TRBV7-6 and TRBJ2-3, is GAGVSQSPRYKVTKRGQDVALRCDPISGHVSLYWYRQALGQGPEFLTYFNYEAQQDKSGLPNDRFSAERPEGSISTLTIQRTEQRDSAMYRCASSLATDTQYFGPGTRLTVL.

The rearrangement joins TRBV7-9 to TRBJ2-7, with 10 bases fitting TRBD1. This CDR3 spans 14 amino acids. V lost 7 bases and J lost 5; bases outside the gene matches: 8. Germline V gives CDR1 SEHNR, CDR2 FQNEAQ (reference sequence). CDR3 DNA: TGTGCCAGCACTCGTGGACAGGGGGAGGACGAGCAGTACTTC. Its translation is CASTRGQGEDEQYF.

The V call is TRBV4-3, the J call TRBJ2-4; 9 bases map to TRBD2. V lost 3 bases, J lost 0 bases, and 9 bases stayed unmatched. CDR3 length: 18 residues. CDR1 LGHNA and CDR2 YSLEER come from the germline V gene. This CDR3 is CASSHAGKAGGAKNIQYF. The CDR3 DNA sequence: TGCGCCAGCAGCCACGCCGGAAAAGCGGGAGGAGCCAAAAACATTCAGTACTTC.

V usage is TRBV18 and J usage is TRBJ1-1; D is ambiguous. The germline V gene has CDR1 KGHSH and CDR2 LQKENI. With 2 bases removed from V and 8 bases from J, the gap between germline ends came to 9 bases. The CDR3 has 12 residues. CDR3 sequence: CASSPSRTEAFF. In DNA form, the CDR3 reads TGTGCCAGCTCACCATCACGGACCGAAGCTTTCTTT.

This chain connects TRBV4-3 to TRBJ1-4; no clear D. The V end was cut by 4 bases, the J end by 7 bases, with 13 bases between. The CDR3 covers 14 residues. Germline CDR1 LGHNA, CDR2 YSLEER. CDR3 bases: TGCGCCAGCAGCCGGAGGGTTGTGGGTGAAAAACTGTTTTTT. Protein sequence: CASSRRVVGEKLFF.

This clone was seen more than once but under ten times. V usage is TRBV19 and J usage is TRBJ2-3; D unresolved. Germline lookup yields CDR1 LNHDA and CDR2 SQIVND (reference sequence). CDR3 length: 12 residues. With 7 bases removed from V and 4 bases from J, the gap between germline ends came to 9 bases. The chain's CDR3 is CASTGNADTQYF. In DNA form, the CDR3 reads TGTGCCAGTACCGGTAATGCAGATACGCAGTATTTT.

The chain uses TRBV7-2 and TRBJ1-1; no definite D call. The CDR3 length is 12 residues. Trimming took off 6 bases at V and 8 bases at J, with 13 bases between the two ends. CDR1 SGHTA and CDR2 FQGNSA come from the germline V gene. The CDR3 here is CASSVIGSEAFF. For the CDR3, the DNA is TGTGCCAGCAGTGTTATCGGGTCCGAAGCTTTCTTT. Full variable domain (outside the CDR3, taken from reference TRBV7-2 and TRBJ1-1): GAGVSQSPSNKVTEKGKDVELRCDPISGHTALYWYRQSLGQGLEFLIYFQGNSAPDKSGLPSDRFSAERTGGSVSTLTIQRTQQEDSAVYLCASSVIGSEAFFGQGTRLTVV.

On this clone itself: At the DNA level, this CDR3 is encoded by other sequences in the same sample as well. The chain joins TRBV9 to TRBJ2-1; D gene ambiguous. The CDR3 sequence is 13 residues long. The germline V gene encodes CDR1 SGDLS and CDR2 YYNGEE. V dropped 0 bases and J dropped 4 bases, with 5 bases sitting between them. The CDR3 DNA follows: TGTGCCAGCAGCGTAGGTGCTTACAATGAGCAGTTCTTC. Encoded protein: CASSVGAYNEQFF.

V usage is TRBV18 and J usage is TRBJ2-5; D call uncertain. Germline V gene sequence: CDR1 KGHSH, CDR2 LQKENI. With 3 bases removed from V and 4 bases from J, the gap between germline ends came to 9 bases. The CDR3 is 13 amino acids. CDR3 protein: CASSPSRLETQYF. DNA for the CDR3: TGTGCCAGCTCACCTAGCAGGTTAGAGACCCAGTACTTC. Full variable domain (rest looked up from reference TRBV18 and TRBJ2-5): NAGVMQNPRHLVRRRGQEARLRCSPMKGHSHVYWYRQLPEEGLKFMVYLQKENIIDESGMPKERFSAEFPKEGPSILRIQQVVRGDSAAYFCASSPSRLETQYFGPGTRLLVL.

The rearrangement links TRBV19 to TRBJ2-5; no reliable D call. The V gene's germline CDR1 is LNHDA and CDR2 SQIVND (reference sequence). CDR3 length: 14 amino acids. Trimming left V 10 bases short and J 4 bases short, with 19 bases between. The CDR3: CATGLVKGGETQYF. The CDR3 bases are TGTGCCACCGGCCTGGTCAAGGGTGGAGAGACCCAGTACTTC.

The V and J genes are TRBV6-1 and TRBJ1-5; no reliable D call. The CDR3 totals 13 residues. CDR1 and CDR2 (germline): MNHNS, SASEGT. Between the trimmed V and J ends, which lost 0 bases and 10 bases, there was a span of 10 bases. The CDR3 region has the DNA TGTGCCAGCAGTGAAGCGGGTAAGCGACCCCAGCATTTT. It translates to CASSEAGKRPQHF.

In nucleotides, the CDR3 is TGTGCCTCGCTAGAGGGTGGCACAGATACGCAGTATTTT. It is translated as CASLEGGTDTQYF. This chain links TRBV10-3 with TRBJ2-3; the D gene is possibly TRBD2 (5 bases). The CDR3 loop spans 13 amino acids. The germline CDR1 and CDR2 sequences are ENHRY and SYGVKD. Trimming shortened V by 11 bases and J by 1 base, and 13 bases separated the two germline ends.

The chain employs TRBV6-1 and TRBJ1-2; D might be TRBD1 (5 bases). CDR1 is MNHNS and CDR2 is SASEGT in the germline V gene. V dropped 4 bases and J dropped 4 bases, with 16 bases sitting between them. CDR3 length: 15 amino acids. The CDR3 bases are TGTGCCAGCAGTGGAGAGGGGAACGGTCTCTATGGCTACACCTTC. Protein product: CASSGEGNGLYGYTF.

The chain links TRBV25-1 to TRBJ1-1; the match to TRBD1 covers 8 bases. The V and J ends lost 2 bases and 2 bases, in that order; junction bases with no gene match: 7. CDR1 MGHDK and CDR2 SYGVNS come from the germline V gene. The CDR3 consists of 16 residues. The CDR3 DNA reads TGTGCCAGCAGTGAACTCAGGGGGCTCCCCAACACTGAAGCTTTCTTT. Translation gives CASSELRGLPNTEAFF.

This chain links TRBV5-6 with TRBJ2-7, with no clear D. Germline V CDR1 and CDR2: SGHDT, YYEEEE. The CDR3 contains 15 residues. The V end was cut by 0 bases, the J end by 7 bases, with 17 bases between. The CDR3 reads CASSLGPAPLPEQYF. As DNA, the CDR3 is TGTGCCAGCAGCTTGGGTCCAGCGCCCCTCCCAGAGCAGTACTTC. The full variable domain, completed using reference TRBV5-6 and TRBJ2-7, is DAGVTQSPTHLIKTRGQQVTLRCSPKSGHDTVSWYQQALGQGPQFIFQYYEEEERQRGNFPDRFSGHQFPNYSSELNVNALLLGDSALYLCASSLGPAPLPEQYFGPGTRLTVT.

The chain links TRBV4-3 to TRBJ2-3; no firm D call. V lost 0 bases to trimming and J lost 2 bases, with 6 bases between them. The CDR3 contains 14 residues. Germline loops: CDR1 LGHNA, CDR2 YSLEER. In nucleotides, the CDR3 is TGCGCCAGCAGCCAAGATCGGCTCACAGATACGCAGTATTTT. Protein: CASSQDRLTDTQYF.

This chain uses TRBV2 with TRBJ1-2; TRBD1 agrees at 7 bases. Germline V gives CDR1 SNHLY, CDR2 FYNNEI. Trimming took 7 bases from V and 0 from J; bases not matched to a gene: 5. CDR3 length equals 14 residues. The DNA of the CDR3 is TGTGCCAGCATGGACAGGTGGACTAACTATGGCTACACCTTC. It translates to CASMDRWTNYGYTF. Together with reference TRBV2 and TRBJ1-2, the CDR3 gives the full variable domain: EPEVTQTPSHQVTQMGQEVILRCVPISNHLYFYWYRQILGQKVEFLVSFYNNEISEKSEIFDDQFSVERPDGSNFTLKIRSTKLEDSAMYFCASMDRWTNYGYTFGSGTRLTVV.

The genes are TRBV7-9 and TRBJ1-5; possibly TRBD1 for D (6 bases). The CDR3 covers 15 residues. Germline CDR1 reads SEHNR; CDR2 reads FQNEAQ (reference sequence). V was cut by 4 bases and J by 3 bases, with 13 bases left in between. The CDR3 DNA is TGTGCCAGCAGCTCCGACAGGACATCCAATCAGCCCCAGCATTTT. Amino acids: CASSSDRTSNQPQHF.

The chain couples TRBV2 to TRBJ1-2; 7 bases fit TRBD1. CDR1 and CDR2 (germline): SNHLY, FYNNEI. This CDR3 spans 11 amino acids. V was pared by 5 bases and J by 8 bases, with 2 bases of the junction left unmatched. CDR3 sequence reads: CASSPRGGYTF. The CDR3 coding sequence is TGTGCCAGCAGTCCCAGGGGGGGCTACACCTTC. Using reference TRBV2 and TRBJ1-2 for the parts outside the CDR3, the full variable domain is EPEVTQTPSHQVTQMGQEVILRCVPISNHLYFYWYRQILGQKVEFLVSFYNNEISEKSEIFDDQFSVERPDGSNFTLKIRSTKLEDSAMYFCASSPRGGYTFGSGTRLTVV.

The rearrangement joins TRBV7-8 to TRBJ2-7, with TRBD1 as a possible D gene (6 bases). V was trimmed by 4 bases and J by 1 base, leaving 11 bases between them. The germline gives CDR1 SGHVS, CDR2 FQNEAQ. The CDR3 runs to 14 residues. The CDR3: CASSSQGSSYEQYF. The CDR3 DNA reads as TGTGCCAGCAGCTCCCAGGGGTCATCCTACGAGCAGTACTTC.

Worth noting for this clone: This CDR3 is also generated by other DNA sequences in the sample. The chain employs TRBV7-2 and TRBJ2-2; D is possibly TRBD2 (6 bases). Germline V lookup: CDR1 SGHTA, CDR2 FQGNSA. Trimming removed 1 base at V and 1 base at J, with 10 bases between. The CDR3 spans 16 residues. DNA of the CDR3: TGTGCCAGCAGCTTAGTGGCGGGGTTGAACACCGGGGAGCTGTTTTTT. It is translated as CASSLVAGLNTGELFF. Variable domain in full (rest from reference TRBV7-2 and TRBJ2-2): GAGVSQSPSNKVTEKGKDVELRCDPISGHTALYWYRQSLGQGLEFLIYFQGNSAPDKSGLPSDRFSAERTGGSVSTLTIQRTQQEDSAVYLCASSLVAGLNTGELFFGEGSRLTVL.